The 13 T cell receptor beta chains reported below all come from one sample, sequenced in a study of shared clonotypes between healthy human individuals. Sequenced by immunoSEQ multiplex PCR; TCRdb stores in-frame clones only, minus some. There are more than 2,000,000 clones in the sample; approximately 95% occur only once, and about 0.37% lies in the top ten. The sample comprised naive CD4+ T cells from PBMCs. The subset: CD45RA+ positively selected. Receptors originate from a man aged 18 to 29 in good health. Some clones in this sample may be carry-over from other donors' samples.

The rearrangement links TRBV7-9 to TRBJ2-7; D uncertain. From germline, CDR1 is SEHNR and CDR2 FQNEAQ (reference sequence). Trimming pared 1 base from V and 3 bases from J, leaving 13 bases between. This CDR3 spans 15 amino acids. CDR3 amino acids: CASSLVEPSSYEQYF. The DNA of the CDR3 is TGTGCCAGCAGCTTAGTGGAGCCATCCAGCTACGAGCAGTACTTC.

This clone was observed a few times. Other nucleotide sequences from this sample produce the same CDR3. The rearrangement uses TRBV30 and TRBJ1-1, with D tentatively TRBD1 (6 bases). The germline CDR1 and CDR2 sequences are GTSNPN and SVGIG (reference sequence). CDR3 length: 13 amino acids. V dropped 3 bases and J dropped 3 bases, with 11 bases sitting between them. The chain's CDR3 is CAWSVGGHTEAFF. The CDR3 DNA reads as TGTGCCTGGAGCGTAGGGGGGCACACTGAAGCTTTCTTT. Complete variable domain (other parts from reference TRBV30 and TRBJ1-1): SQTIHQWPATLVQPVGSPLSLECTVEGTSNPNLYWYRQAAGRGLQLLFYSVGIGQISSEVPQNLSASRPQDRQFILSSKKLLLSDSGFYLCAWSVGGHTEAFFGQGTRLTVV.

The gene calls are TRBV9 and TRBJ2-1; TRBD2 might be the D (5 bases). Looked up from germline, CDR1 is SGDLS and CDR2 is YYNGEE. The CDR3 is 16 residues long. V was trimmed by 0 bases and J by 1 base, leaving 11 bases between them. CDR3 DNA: TGTGCCAGCAGCGTAGGACGAGCGGATTCCTACAATGAGCAGTTCTTC. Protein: CASSVGRADSYNEQFF.

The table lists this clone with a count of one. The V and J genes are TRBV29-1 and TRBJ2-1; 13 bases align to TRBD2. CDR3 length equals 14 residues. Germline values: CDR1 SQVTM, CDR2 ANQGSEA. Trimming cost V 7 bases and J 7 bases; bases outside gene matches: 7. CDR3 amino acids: CSAGGLAGENEQFF. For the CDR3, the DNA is TGCAGCGCCGGAGGACTAGCGGGAGAAAATGAGCAGTTCTTC.

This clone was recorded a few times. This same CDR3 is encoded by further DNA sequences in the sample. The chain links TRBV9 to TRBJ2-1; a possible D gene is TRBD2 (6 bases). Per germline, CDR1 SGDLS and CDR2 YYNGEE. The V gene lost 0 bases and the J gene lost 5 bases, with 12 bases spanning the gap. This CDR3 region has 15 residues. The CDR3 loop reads CASSVVGGGDNEQFF. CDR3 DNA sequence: TGTGCCAGCAGCGTAGTTGGCGGAGGGGACAATGAGCAGTTCTTC.

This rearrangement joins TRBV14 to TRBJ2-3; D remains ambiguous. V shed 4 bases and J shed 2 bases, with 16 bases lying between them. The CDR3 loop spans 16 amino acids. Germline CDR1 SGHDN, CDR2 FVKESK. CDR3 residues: CASSLRPNRFTDTQYF. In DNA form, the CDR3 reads TGTGCCAGCAGCCTCCGACCTAACCGATTCACAGATACGCAGTATTTT. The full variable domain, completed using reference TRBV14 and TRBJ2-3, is EAGVTQFPSHSVIEKGQTVTLRCDPISGHDNLYWYRRVMGKEIKFLLHFVKESKQDESGMPNNRFLAERTGGTYSTLKVQPAELEDSGVYFCASSLRPNRFTDTQYFGPGTRLTVL.

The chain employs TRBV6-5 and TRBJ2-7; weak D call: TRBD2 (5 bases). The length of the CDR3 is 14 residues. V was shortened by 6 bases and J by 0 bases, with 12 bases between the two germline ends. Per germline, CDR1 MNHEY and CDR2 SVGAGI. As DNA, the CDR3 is TGTGCCAGCAGCCCGGGATTGAGCTCCTACGAGCAGTACTTC. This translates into CASSPGLSSYEQYF.

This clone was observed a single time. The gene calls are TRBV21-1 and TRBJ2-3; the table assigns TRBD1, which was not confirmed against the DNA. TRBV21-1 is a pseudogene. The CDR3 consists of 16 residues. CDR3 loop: CASATCVRPSTDTQYF. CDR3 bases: TGTGCCAGCGCCACCTGTGTCAGGCCGAGCACAGATACGCAGTATTTT.

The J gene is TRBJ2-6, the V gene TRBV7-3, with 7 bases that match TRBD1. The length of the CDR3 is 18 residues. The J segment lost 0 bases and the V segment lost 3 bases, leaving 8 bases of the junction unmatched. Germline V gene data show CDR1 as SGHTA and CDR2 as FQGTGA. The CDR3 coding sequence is TGTGCCAGCAGCTTGGGAGACAGGGCCTACTCTGGGGCCAACGTCCTGACTTTC. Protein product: CASSLGDRAYSGANVLTF. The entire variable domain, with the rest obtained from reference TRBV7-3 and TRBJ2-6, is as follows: GAGVSQTPSNKVTEKGKYVELRCDPISGHTALYWYRQSLGQGPEFLIYFQGTGAADDSGLPNDRFFAVRPEGSVSTLKIQRTERGDSAVYLCASSLGDRAYSGANVLTFGAGSRLTVL.

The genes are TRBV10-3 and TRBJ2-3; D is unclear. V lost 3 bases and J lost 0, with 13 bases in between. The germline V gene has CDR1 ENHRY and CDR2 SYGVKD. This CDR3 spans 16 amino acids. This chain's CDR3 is CAISDRQFPSTDTQYF. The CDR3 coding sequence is TGTGCCATCAGTGATAGGCAGTTTCCAAGCACAGATACGCAGTATTTT.

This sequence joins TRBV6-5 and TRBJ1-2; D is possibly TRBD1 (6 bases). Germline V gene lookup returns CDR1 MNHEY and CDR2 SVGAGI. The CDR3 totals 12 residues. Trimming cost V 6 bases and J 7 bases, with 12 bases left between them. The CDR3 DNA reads TGTGCCAGCAGCCTAAGGGGGGGTGGCTACACCTTC. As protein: CASSLRGGGYTF.

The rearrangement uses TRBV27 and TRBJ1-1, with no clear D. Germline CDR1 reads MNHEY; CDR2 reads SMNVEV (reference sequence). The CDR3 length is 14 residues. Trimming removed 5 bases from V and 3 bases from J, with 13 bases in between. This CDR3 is CASSQFGRDTEAFF. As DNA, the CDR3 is TGTGCCAGCAGTCAATTCGGACGGGACACTGAAGCTTTCTTT.

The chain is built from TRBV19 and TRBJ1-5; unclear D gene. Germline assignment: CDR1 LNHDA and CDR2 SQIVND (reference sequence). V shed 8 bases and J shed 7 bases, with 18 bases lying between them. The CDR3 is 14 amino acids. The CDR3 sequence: CASGGRMSRQPQHF. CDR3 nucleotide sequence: TGTGCCAGTGGAGGACGGATGAGCAGGCAGCCCCAGCATTTT.